Given below is one TCR beta chain in context. Its target is not known. Per the germline V gene, CDR1 is MNHEY and CDR2 is SMNVEV (reference sequence). The CDR3 totals 14 residues. Trimming cost V 5 bases and J 5 bases, with 12 bases left between them. CD45RO-negative cells were positively selected for CCR7, leaving out terminally differentiated effector memory CD45RA+ cells. The method was immunoSEQ multiplex PCR; TCRdb's version includes in-frame clones alone and lacks a portion of them. In the table there are some 600,000 clones, about 96% of which are singletons. This entry is derived from a study of shared clonotypes between healthy human individuals. Findings and caveats of the study: Having only a few donors restricted how much genetic and exposure-history diversity was captured.

This receptor was obtained from a woman aged 30 to 39 in good health. The chain uses TRBV27 and TRBJ1-4, with D unresolved. Input material: naive CD8+ T cells sorted from blood. In DNA form, the CDR3 reads TGTGCCAGCAGTCCAAGGACGACGAATGAAAAACTGTTTTTT. Protein: CASSPRTTNEKLFF.